This TCR beta chain stems from a study of cytomegalovirus exposure and HLA in healthy donors. V dropped 2 bases and J dropped 0 bases, with 10 bases sitting between them. CDR3 length: 15 residues. Germline CDR1 reads MDHEN; CDR2 reads SYDVKM. The PCR was carried out with 60 Vbeta primers and 13 Jbeta primers. Using immunoSEQ multiplex PCR, the repertoire was profiled, and TCRdb retains in-frame clones only, with some absent. Of around 140,000 clones in the sample, 75% were seen once. The clonotype was recovered from a man aged 35 to 55 in good health and CMV-seronegative. The V gene is TRBV28, the J gene TRBJ1-1; perhaps TRBD1 as D (5 bases). The sequenced material came from PBMCs. DNA for the CDR3: TGTGCCAGCAGTTTAGTCTGGGGCCTGAACACTGAAGCTTTCTTT. Translating it yields CASSLVWGLNTEAFF.